This T cell receptor (beta chain) was found in a study of T cell changes during pregnancy in multiple sclerosis. Sequencing used immunoSEQ multiplex PCR; TCRdb keeps in-frame clones, though not all of them. The table includes 95,000 to 150,000 clones, 93% detected once. The CDR3 spans 15 residues. Germline trimming cut 5 bases from V and 3 bases from J; bases unmatched to any gene: 10. From germline, CDR1 is SGHAT and CDR2 FQNNGV. This receptor was taken from a female donor with multiple sclerosis, enrolled in a pregnancy study. The sample in question was peripheral blood, obtained before pregnancy. This rearrangement joins TRBV11-2 to TRBJ2-7; 7 bases align to TRBD2. The CDR3 protein is CASSPRGEEGYEQYF. The CDR3 DNA is TGTGCCAGCAGCCCCCGGGGGGAGGAGGGCTACGAGCAGTACTTC. The whole variable domain, filled in from reference TRBV11-2 and TRBJ2-7, reads EAGVAQSPRYKIIEKRQSVAFWCNPISGHATLYWYQQILGQGPKLLIQFQNNGVVDDSQLPKDRFSAERLKGVDSTLKIQPAKLEDSAVYLCASSPRGEEGYEQYFGPGTRLTVT.